The rows below give T cell receptor beta chains drawn from one sample of a study of shared clonotypes between healthy human individuals. Repertoires were generated with immunoSEQ multiplex PCR, while TCRdb's copy carries only in-frame clones and drops some. This table holds more than 2 million clones, nearly 97% found once. Sequenced material: naive CD4+ T cells sorted from blood. The receptors stem from a man younger than 35 in good health. Both conserved end residues are part of each CDR3. D genes are given only for firm matches. Where a row states a size, it is once, few, many or the class of an expanded clone; other rows omit it.

J: TRBJ2-7
V: TRBV7-8
D: -
size: -
DNA: TGTGCCAGCAGCTTTGACCACTATCCGGGAGACTCCTACGAGCAGTACTTC
CDR3: CASSFDHYPGDSYEQYF

J: TRBJ2-2
V: TRBV7-2
D: -
size: -
DNA: TGTGCCAGCAGCTTAGGCAGGAACAATGCCGGGGAGCTGTTTTTT
CDR3: CASSLGRNNAGELFF

J: TRBJ1-1
V: TRBV11-2
D: -
size: -
DNA: TGTGCCAGCAGCCCGAGGGCCCGAACGAACACTGAAGCTTTCTTT
CDR3: CASSPRARTNTEAFF

J: TRBJ2-7
V: TRBV6-4
D: -
size: -
DNA: TGTGCCAGCAGTACCCATGCGACGGGGGAGCAGTACTTC
CDR3: CASSTHATGEQYF

J: TRBJ2-7
V: TRBV28
D: TRBD1
size: -
DNA: TGTGCCACACAGGGGTTGTTCACCTACGAGCAGTACTTC
CDR3: CATQGLFTYEQYF

J: TRBJ2-2
V: TRBV7-9
D: TRBD1
size: -
DNA: TGTGCCAGCAGCTCCGGGACAGGGAACACCGGGGAGCTGTTTTTT
CDR3: CASSSGTGNTGELFF

J: TRBJ2-2
V: TRBV5-1
D: TRBD1
size: once
DNA: TGCGCCAGCAGCATGACAGGGATTGACACCGGGGAGCTGTTTTTT
CDR3: CASSMTGIDTGELFF

J: TRBJ2-3
V: TRBV5-1
D: -
size: -
DNA: TGCGCCAGCAGCGTACAGGGATGGACAGATACGCAGTATTTT
CDR3: CASSVQGWTDTQYF

J: TRBJ2-7
V: TRBV10-3
D: TRBD2
size: -
DNA: TGTGCCACGACCGGGACTACAATCCACGAGCAGTACTTC
CDR3: CATTGTTIHEQYF

J: TRBJ1-5
V: TRBV19
D: -
size: -
DNA: TGTGCCAGTAGCGATACATACGGCAATCAGCCCCAGCATTTT
CDR3: CASSDTYGNQPQHF

J: TRBJ2-1
V: TRBV5-5
D: -
size: -
DNA: TGTGCCAGCAGCGAGACGGACTCCTACAATGAGCAGTTCTTC
CDR3: CASSETDSYNEQFF

J: TRBJ1-4
V: TRBV5-1
D: -
size: -
DNA: TGCGCCAGCAGCTTGGGAGAAACTAATGAAAAACTGTTTTTT
CDR3: CASSLGETNEKLFF

J: TRBJ2-7
V: TRBV2
D: -
size: once
DNA: TGTGCCGGTCGGGAGTTGGACGAGCAGTACTTC
CDR3: CAGRELDEQYF

J: TRBJ2-5
V: TRBV5-1
D: -
size: -
DNA: TGCGCCAGCAGCGAACCGGGTCCCCAAGAGACCCAGTACTTC
CDR3: CASSEPGPQETQYF

J: TRBJ2-7
V: TRBV9
D: -
size: once
DNA: TGTGCCAGCAGCGTAGGTGGGGCGCGCTACGAGCAGTACTTC
CDR3: CASSVGGARYEQYF

J: TRBJ1-1
V: TRBV28
D: -
size: -
DNA: TGTGCCAGCAGTCGTAGCCTCATCCGGAACACTGAAGCTTTCTTT
CDR3: CASSRSLIRNTEAFF

J: TRBJ2-3
V: TRBV4-1
D: -
size: -
DNA: TGCGCCAGCAGCCAGGGCAGGGGAGCGACAGATACGCAGTATTTT
CDR3: CASSQGRGATDTQYF

J: TRBJ1-1
V: TRBV2
D: TRBD1
size: once
DNA: TGTGCCAGCAGGGACAGGGGGAACACTGAAGCTTTCTTT
CDR3: CASRDRGNTEAFF

J: TRBJ1-2
V: TRBV19
D: TRBD1
size: -
DNA: TGTGCCAGTAGTAGTACAGGGGGATCTAACTATGGCTACACCTTC
CDR3: CASSSTGGSNYGYTF